This T cell receptor (beta chain) stems from a study of identical twins. In this sample, this clonotype turned up once. A single record per CDR3 protein comes from TCRdb applying MiXCR to the 5' RACE reads. The repertoire has some 590,000 distinct CDR3 sequences, approximately 10% of them found once; the top ten carry 3%. With 4 bases removed from V and 2 bases from J, the gap between germline ends came to 7 bases. The CDR3 loop spans 13 amino acids. Germline V lookup: CDR1 SGHRS, CDR2 YFSETQ. The sample was also linked to a second study, of yellow fever vaccine responses in identical twins.

Material for sequencing was PBMCs. The clonotype comes from a woman under 30 in good health. The chain links TRBV5-1 to TRBJ1-3; D gene uncertain. CDR3 nucleotide sequence: TGCGCCAGCAGCGATGGGACTGGAAACACCATATATTTT. Its protein product is CASSDGTGNTIYF.